This T cell receptor (beta chain) derives from a study of T-cell reconstitution after alpha-beta-depleted transplantation in children. The table lists this clonotype with many counts. TCRbeta library preparation incorporated unique molecular identifiers. TCRdb re-derived calls from the PCR reads in MiXCR, one entry per CDR3 protein. Of hundreds of thousands of distinct CDR3 sequences listed, 12% are singletons. V lost 7 bases and J lost 4, with 11 bases in between. CDR3 length: 13 amino acids. Per germline, CDR1 MNHNS and CDR2 SASEGT. This clonotype originated in a human donor who donated a stem cell graft to a child with acute lymphoblastic leukemia. The input for sequencing was PBMCs from the stem cell graft donor, taken from the stem cell graft. V and J are TRBV6-1 and TRBJ1-3, with a tentative D call TRBD1 (6 bases). The CDR3 loop is CASMQGGGNTIYF. In DNA, the CDR3 is TGTGCCAGCATGCAAGGGGGAGGAAACACCATATATTTT.